These 27 T cell receptor beta chains were sequenced from one sample in a study of spatial heterogeneity in lung cancer. TCRdb reprocessed the 5' RACE reads with MiXCR, giving one entry per CDR3 protein. The sample holds 40,000 to 55,000 distinct CDR3 sequences, approximately 15% seen once. Time point in this sample: sample taken at primary tumor resection. Frozen PBMC, nontumor lung or tumor provided whole RNA, which was sequenced unsorted. The sequences come from PBMCs, collected at surgery. The receptors come from a male donor with early-stage non-small cell lung cancer.

The chain carries TRBV12-3 or TRBV12-4 and TRBJ2-3; D is possibly TRBD2 (6 bases). The V end was cut by 5 bases, the J end by 10 bases, with 16 bases between. This CDR3 is 13 amino acids long. CDR3 in amino acids: CASSPAGLPSQYF. The CDR3 nucleotides read TGTGCCAGCAGTCCGGCCGGACTACCCTCGCAGTATTTT.

This clonotype was seen a handful of times. The rearrangement joins TRBV29-1 to TRBJ2-3; 12 bases are a match to TRBD2. Germline trimming cut 5 bases from V and 4 bases from J; bases unmatched to any gene: 10. Germline V gives CDR1 SQVTM, CDR2 ANQGSEA. CDR3 length: 16 residues. The DNA for the CDR3 is TGCAGCGTTATGCGAGGACTAGCGGGATTCGCAGATACGCAGTATTTT. Its protein product is CSVMRGLAGFADTQYF.

This clonotype has a count of ten or more. V is TRBV27 and J is TRBJ2-1; D unclear. Germline V lookup: CDR1 MNHEY, CDR2 SMNVEV (reference sequence). V was trimmed by 4 bases and J by 2 bases, leaving 6 bases between them. The CDR3 has 13 amino acids. CDR3 loop: CASSYEPYNEQFF. DNA of the CDR3: TGTGCCAGCAGTTACGAGCCCTACAATGAGCAGTTCTTC.

This clonotype has ten or more counts. The rearrangement links TRBV5-1 to TRBJ2-1; the D is unclear. The germline gives CDR1 SGHRS, CDR2 YFSETQ. CDR3 length equals 16 residues. Trimming left V 0 bases short and J 0 bases short, with 10 bases between. CDR3 sequence (DNA): TGCGCCAGCAGCTTGGACGGCCCCAGCTCCTACAATGAGCAGTTCTTC. Encoded protein: CASSLDGPSSYNEQFF.

A few counts support this clonotype. The chain employs TRBV29-1 and TRBJ2-3; the match to TRBD2 covers 10 bases. This CDR3 is 13 amino acids long. Per germline, CDR1 SQVTM and CDR2 ANQGSEA. Losses at the gene ends were 2 bases for V and 5 bases for J; bases not matched to a gene: 1. The chain's CDR3 is CSVEIAGGDTQYF. CDR3 bases: TGCAGCGTTGAAATAGCGGGAGGAGATACGCAGTATTTT.

This clonotype was observed a handful of times. V and J are TRBV23-1 and TRBJ2-7, with unresolved D. TRBV23-1 is flagged as an ORF with uncertain function. The CDR3 spans 11 residues. The ends were cut back, 8 bases at V and 4 bases at J, with 9 bases in the middle. The CDR3 region has the DNA TGCGCCAGCCCGCCTTCGTACGAGCAGTACTTC. It codes for CASPPSYEQYF.

This chain connects TRBV10-3 to TRBJ2-1; no definite D call. V was clipped by 0 bases and J by 2 bases, with 2 bases between them. The germline CDR1 and CDR2 sequences are ENHRY and SYGVKD. The CDR3 covers 13 residues. The CDR3 protein is CAISESAYNEQFF. The CDR3 DNA is TGTGCCATCAGTGAGTCGGCCTACAATGAGCAGTTCTTC.

This clonotype was counted between two and nine times. The gene calls are TRBV7-2 and TRBJ2-3; no definite D call. Trimming shortened V by 1 base and J by 6 bases, and 11 bases separated the two germline ends. The germline V gene has CDR1 SGHTA and CDR2 FQGNSA. This CDR3 contains 14 residues. CDR3 region: CASSLVPESDTQYF. DNA of the CDR3: TGTGCCAGCAGCTTAGTACCGGAGTCGGATACGCAGTATTTT.

The sample holds many counts of this clonotype. The chain couples TRBV12-3 or TRBV12-4 to TRBJ1-5; D is unresolved. The V gene lost 5 bases and the J gene lost 5 bases, with 7 bases spanning the gap. There are 12 residues in the CDR3. CDR3: CASSRSYQPQHF. CDR3 nucleotide sequence: TGTGCCAGCAGTCGGAGTTATCAGCCCCAGCATTTT.

V and J are TRBV18 and TRBJ1-1, with TRBD1 matching 8 bases. This CDR3 comprises 14 residues. CDR1 is KGHSH and CDR2 is LQKENI in the germline V gene. V lost 3 bases and J lost 5; bases outside the gene matches: 5. CDR3 DNA sequence: TGTGCCAGCTCACCCGGACAGGGCTGGACTGAAGCTTTCTTT. Its translation is CASSPGQGWTEAFF.

The V call is TRBV20-1, the J call TRBJ2-3; 9 bases agree with TRBD1. The J segment lost 0 bases and the V segment lost 0 bases, leaving 4 bases of the junction unmatched. CDR3 length: 16 residues. Germline loops: CDR1 DFQATT, CDR2 SNEGSKA (reference sequence). CDR3 in DNA: TGCAGTGCTAGAGATGGAGACAGGGGGAGCACAGATACGCAGTATTTT. Translating gives CSARDGDRGSTDTQYF.

This clonotype showed up many times. The rearrangement joins TRBV29-1 to TRBJ2-7; 8 bases agree with TRBD2. Germline CDR1 reads SQVTM; CDR2 reads ANQGSEA. The J segment lost 3 bases and the V segment lost 2 bases, leaving 3 bases of the junction unmatched. This CDR3 is 13 amino acids long. This chain's CDR3 is CSVEQRGYYEQYF. The CDR3 DNA sequence: TGCAGCGTTGAACAGCGGGGGTACTACGAGCAGTACTTC.

This clonotype was detected only once. Sequence at one end of the junction differs from germline and may be a read error. CDR3 sequence (DNA): TGCGCCAGTACCCCCGTGGGGACAGGGGGAACCGGGGAGCTGTTTTTT. It specifies CASTPVGTGGTGELFF. The chain links TRBV19 to TRBJ2-2; TRBD1 aligns across 11 bases. This CDR3 comprises 16 residues. Germline V gene lookup returns CDR1 LNHDA and CDR2 SQIVND (reference sequence).

CDR3 sequence: CASGYTEAFF. The DNA for the CDR3 is TGTGCCAGCGGTTATACTGAAGCTTTCTTT. The chain couples TRBV12-3 or TRBV12-4 to TRBJ1-1; no clear D. With 8 bases removed from V and 5 bases from J, the gap between germline ends came to 6 bases. The CDR3 has 10 residues.

This clonotype has a count of ten or more. J is TRBJ1-5 and V is TRBV6-2 or TRBV6-3; D unresolved. This CDR3 is built from 12 residues. In germline, CDR1 is MNHEY, CDR2 SVGEGT. The ends were cut back, 0 bases at V and 9 bases at J, with 6 bases in the middle. The DNA of the CDR3 is TGTGCCAGCAGTTACTCGGTCGGGCCCCAGCATTTT. Translated: CASSYSVGPQHF.

The rearrangement links TRBV11-2 to TRBJ2-5; no clear D gene. The germline gives CDR1 SGHAT, CDR2 FQNNGV. V was trimmed by 0 bases and J by 0 bases, leaving 5 bases between them. This CDR3 has 14 residues. Written as DNA, the CDR3 is TGTGCCAGCAGCTTAGACCCGTACCAAGAGACCCAGTACTTC. As protein: CASSLDPYQETQYF.

In this sample, this clonotype turned up a few times. The chain carries TRBV29-1 and TRBJ2-7; 9 nucleotides match TRBD2. The CDR3 is 14 residues long. Per the germline V gene, CDR1 is SQVTM and CDR2 is ANQGSEA. J gave up 6 bases and V 6 bases, and 12 bases lay outside the gene matches. CDR3 bases: TGCAGCGTCGATGGTAGCGGGAGATTAGGCGAGCAGTACTTC. This codes for CSVDGSGRLGEQYF.

This clonotype was detected only a few times. The chain employs TRBV5-1 and TRBJ2-1, with 7 bases identical to TRBD1. V was pared by 3 bases and J by 4 bases, with 7 bases of the junction left unmatched. The CDR3 spans 15 residues. Germline V gene sequence: CDR1 SGHRS, CDR2 YFSETQ. This CDR3 is CASSWEQGTYNEQFF. The CDR3 bases are TGCGCCAGCAGCTGGGAACAGGGGACGTACAATGAGCAGTTCTTC.

This clonotype has at least ten counts. The chain carries TRBV5-1 and TRBJ2-5, with 7 bases that match TRBD1. From germline, CDR1 is SGHRS and CDR2 YFSETQ. The CDR3 runs to 14 residues. Trimming at V came to 3 bases and at J to 3 bases, leaving 5 bases not matched to a gene. CDR3 loop: CASSSDGTEETQYF. CDR3 coding DNA: TGCGCCAGCAGCTCAGATGGGACAGAAGAGACCCAGTACTTC.

The V and J genes are TRBV11-3 and TRBJ2-5, with 12 bases matching TRBD2. Per the germline V gene, CDR1 is SGHNT and CDR2 is YENEEA. Trimming cost V 5 bases and J 5 bases; bases outside gene matches: 3. This CDR3 contains 14 residues. DNA for the CDR3: TGTGCCAGCAGCGCCGGGACTAGCGGGGAGACCCAGTACTTC. This translates into CASSAGTSGETQYF.

This clonotype was counted between two and nine times. The rearrangement links TRBV9 to TRBJ2-3; tentatively, D is TRBD2 (5 bases). Germline V lookup: CDR1 SGDLS, CDR2 YYNGEE. V was trimmed by 3 bases and J by 2 bases, leaving 16 bases between them. The CDR3 contains 16 residues. As DNA, the CDR3 is TGTGCCAGCAGCGGCGAGGCCCTGGACTTCACAGATACGCAGTATTTT. Encoded protein: CASSGEALDFTDTQYF.

This clonotype has at least ten counts. The rearrangement uses TRBV6-2 or TRBV6-3 and TRBJ1-1; D ambiguous. Looked up from germline, CDR1 is MNHEY and CDR2 is SVGEGT. The CDR3 length is 13 residues. The V end lost 2 bases, the J end lost 5 bases, and 9 bases lay between the germline ends. This chain's CDR3 is CASSYMSYTEAFF. The CDR3 nucleotides are TGTGCCAGCAGTTACATGTCATATACTGAAGCTTTCTTT.

This clonotype was seen at least ten times. The rearrangement joins TRBV20-1 to TRBJ1-1; a possible D gene is TRBD1 (5 bases). From germline, CDR1 is DFQATT and CDR2 SNEGSKA (reference sequence). CDR3 length: 13 amino acids. V dropped 5 bases and J dropped 1 base, with 11 bases sitting between them. CDR3 sequence reads: CSARRQRNTEAFF. Here the CDR3 DNA reads TGCAGTGCTCGCCGACAGAGGAACACTGAAGCTTTCTTT.

V gene TRBV7-3 combines with J gene TRBJ2-1, with D tentatively TRBD1 (5 bases). This CDR3 comprises 12 residues. The V gene lost 4 bases and the J gene lost 7 bases, with 8 bases spanning the gap. The V gene's germline CDR1 is SGHTA and CDR2 FQGTGA. As DNA, the CDR3 is TGTGCCAGCAGCTCGCGACAGAATGAGCAGTTCTTC. Amino acid sequence: CASSSRQNEQFF.

This clonotype appeared a few times. The rearrangement uses TRBV6-5 and TRBJ2-1; 10 bases are a match to TRBD1. Germline trimming cut 4 bases from V and 4 bases from J; bases unmatched to any gene: 7. CDR1 is MNHEY and CDR2 is SVGAGI in the germline V gene. This CDR3 comprises 16 residues. CDR3 in amino acids: CASSSEPGQGYNEQFF. The CDR3 coding sequence is TGTGCCAGCAGTTCCGAACCGGGACAGGGGTACAATGAGCAGTTCTTC.

This clonotype was picked up a small number of times. This sequence joins TRBV7-2 and TRBJ2-7; 9 bases agree with TRBD1. J was trimmed by 5 bases and V by 1 base; bases with no gene match: 6. Looked up from germline, CDR1 is SGHTA and CDR2 is FQGNSA. This CDR3 has 15 residues. CDR3 bases: TGTGCCAGCAGCTTAGTACAGGGGGCGGGAAACGAGCAGTACTTC. Amino acids: CASSLVQGAGNEQYF. Complete variable domain (other parts from reference TRBV7-2 and TRBJ2-7): GAGVSQSPSNKVTEKGKDVELRCDPISGHTALYWYRQSLGQGLEFLIYFQGNSAPDKSGLPSDRFSAERTGGSVSTLTIQRTQQEDSAVYLCASSLVQGAGNEQYFGPGTRLTVT.

A remark on this clonotype: At one boundary the junction diverges from the germline segment, which might be a read error. The chain combines TRBV10-2 with TRBJ1-2, with D possibly being TRBD1 (5 bases). Looked up from germline, CDR1 is WSHSY and CDR2 is SAAADI. This CDR3 region has 16 residues. The CDR3 nucleotides read TGCGCCAGCAGGGACACCTCCCTGTCCATTAACTATGGCTTCACCTTC. It specifies CASRDTSLSINYGFTF.